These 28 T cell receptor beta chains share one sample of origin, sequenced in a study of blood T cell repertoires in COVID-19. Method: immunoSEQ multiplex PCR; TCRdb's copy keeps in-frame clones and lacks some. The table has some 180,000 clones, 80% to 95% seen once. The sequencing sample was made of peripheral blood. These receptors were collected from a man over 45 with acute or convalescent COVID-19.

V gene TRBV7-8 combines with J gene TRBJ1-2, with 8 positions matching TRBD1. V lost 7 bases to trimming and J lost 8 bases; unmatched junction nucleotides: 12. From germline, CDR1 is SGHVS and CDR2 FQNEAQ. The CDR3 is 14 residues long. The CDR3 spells CASTGQGARGGYTF. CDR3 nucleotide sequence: TGTGCCAGCACGGGCCAGGGGGCGAGGGGAGGCTACACCTTC.

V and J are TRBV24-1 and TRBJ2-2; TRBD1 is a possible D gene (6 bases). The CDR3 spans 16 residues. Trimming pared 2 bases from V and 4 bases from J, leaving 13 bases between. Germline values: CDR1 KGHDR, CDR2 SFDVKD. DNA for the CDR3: TGTGCCACCAGTGATTCAGGACCCAGGGGCACCGGGGAGCTGTTTTTT. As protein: CATSDSGPRGTGELFF.

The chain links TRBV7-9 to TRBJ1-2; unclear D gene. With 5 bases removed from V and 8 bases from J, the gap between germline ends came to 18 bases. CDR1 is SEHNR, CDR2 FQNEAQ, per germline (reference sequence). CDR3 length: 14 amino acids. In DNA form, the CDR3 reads TGTGCCAGCAGCCCAACGGCAGGCTTCGAGGGCTACACCTTC. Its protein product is CASSPTAGFEGYTF.

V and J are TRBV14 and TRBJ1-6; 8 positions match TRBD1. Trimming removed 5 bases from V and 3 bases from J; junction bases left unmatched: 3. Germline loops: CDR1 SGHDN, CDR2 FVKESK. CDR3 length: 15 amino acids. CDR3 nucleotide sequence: TGTGCCAGCAGCGAGGGACAGGTCTATAATTCACCCCTCCACTTT. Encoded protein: CASSEGQVYNSPLHF.

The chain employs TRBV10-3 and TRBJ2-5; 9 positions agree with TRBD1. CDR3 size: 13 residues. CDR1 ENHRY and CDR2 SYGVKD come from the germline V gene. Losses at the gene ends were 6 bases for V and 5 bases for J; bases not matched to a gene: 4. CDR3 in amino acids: CAIRQGAGETQYF. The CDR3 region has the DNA TGTGCCATCAGACAGGGGGCGGGTGAGACCCAGTACTTC.

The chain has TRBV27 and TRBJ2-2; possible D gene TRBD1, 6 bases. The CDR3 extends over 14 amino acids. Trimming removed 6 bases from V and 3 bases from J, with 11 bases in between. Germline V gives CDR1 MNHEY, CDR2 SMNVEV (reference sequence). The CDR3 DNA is TGTGCCAGCAGAACCCAGGGGTACACCGGGGAGCTGTTTTTT. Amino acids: CASRTQGYTGELFF.

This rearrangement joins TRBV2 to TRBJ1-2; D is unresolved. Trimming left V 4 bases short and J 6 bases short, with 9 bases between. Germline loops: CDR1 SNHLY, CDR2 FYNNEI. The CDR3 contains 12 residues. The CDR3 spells CASSASRNGYTF. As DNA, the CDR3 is TGTGCCAGCAGTGCGAGCCGCAATGGCTACACCTTC.

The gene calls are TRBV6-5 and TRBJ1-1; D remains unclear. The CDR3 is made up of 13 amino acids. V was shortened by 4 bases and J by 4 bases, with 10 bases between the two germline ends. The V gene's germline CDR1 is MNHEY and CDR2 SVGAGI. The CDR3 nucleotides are TGTGCCAGCAGTTCGGAGGTTGGCACTGAAGCTTTCTTT. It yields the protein CASSSEVGTEAFF.

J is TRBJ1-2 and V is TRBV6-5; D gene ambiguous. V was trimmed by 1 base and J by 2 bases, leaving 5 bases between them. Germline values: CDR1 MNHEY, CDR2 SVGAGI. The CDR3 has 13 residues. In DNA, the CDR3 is TGTGCCAGCAGTTACTTCGGGAACTATGGCTACACCTTC. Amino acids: CASSYFGNYGYTF.

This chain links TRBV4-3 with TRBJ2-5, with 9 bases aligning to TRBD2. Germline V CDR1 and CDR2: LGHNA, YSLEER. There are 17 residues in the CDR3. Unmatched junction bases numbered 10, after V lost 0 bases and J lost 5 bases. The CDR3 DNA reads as TGCGCCAGCAGCCAAGAGACGCAGCGGGGGGCAGGCGAGACCCAGTACTTC. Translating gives CASSQETQRGAGETQYF.

The CDR3 DNA sequence: TGCGCCAGCAGCTTGGGACAGGGTATGTCACCCCTCCACTTT. This codes for CASSLGQGMSPLHF. This sequence joins TRBV5-1 and TRBJ1-6; 7 positions agree with TRBD1. With V trimmed by 0 bases and J by 10 bases, 4 bases remained unmatched. This CDR3 contains 14 residues. Germline-derived CDR1 and CDR2 are SGHRS and YFSETQ.

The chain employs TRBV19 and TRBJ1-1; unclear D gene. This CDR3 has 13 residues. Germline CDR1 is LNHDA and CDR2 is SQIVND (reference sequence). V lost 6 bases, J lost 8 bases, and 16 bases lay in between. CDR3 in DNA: TGTGCCAGTAGACTGGAGGAGGGAGGAGAAGCTTTCTTT. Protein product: CASRLEEGGEAFF.

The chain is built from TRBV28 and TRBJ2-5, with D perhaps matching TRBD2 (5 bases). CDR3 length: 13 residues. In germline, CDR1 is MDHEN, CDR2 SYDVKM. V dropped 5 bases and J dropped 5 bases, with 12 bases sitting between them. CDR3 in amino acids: CASSHEGRETQYF. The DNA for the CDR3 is TGTGCCAGCAGTCATGAGGGTAGGGAGACCCAGTACTTC.

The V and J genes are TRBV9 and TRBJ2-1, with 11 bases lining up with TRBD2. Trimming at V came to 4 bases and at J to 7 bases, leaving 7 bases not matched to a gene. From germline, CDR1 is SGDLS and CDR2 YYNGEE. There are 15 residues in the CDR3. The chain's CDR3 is CASSLTSGVINEQFF. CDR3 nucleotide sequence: TGTGCCAGCAGCTTGACTAGCGGGGTCATAAATGAGCAGTTCTTC. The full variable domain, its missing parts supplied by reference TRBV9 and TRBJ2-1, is DSGVTQTPKHLITATGQRVTLRCSPRSGDLSVYWYQQSLDQGLQFLIQYYNGEERAKGNILERFSAQQFPDLHSELNLSSLELGDSALYFCASSLTSGVINEQFFGPGTRLTVL.

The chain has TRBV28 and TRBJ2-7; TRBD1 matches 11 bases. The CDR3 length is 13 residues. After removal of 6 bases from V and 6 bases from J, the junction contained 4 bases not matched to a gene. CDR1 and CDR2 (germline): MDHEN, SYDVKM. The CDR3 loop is CASRGQGVSEQYV. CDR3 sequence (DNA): TGTGCCAGCAGGGGACAGGGGGTCTCCGAGCAGTACGTC.

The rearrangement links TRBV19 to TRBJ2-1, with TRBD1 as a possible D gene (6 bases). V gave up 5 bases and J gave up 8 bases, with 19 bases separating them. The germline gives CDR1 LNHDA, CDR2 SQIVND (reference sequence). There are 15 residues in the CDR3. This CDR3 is CASSWLQGWTHEQFF. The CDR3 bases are TGTGCCAGTAGTTGGTTACAGGGATGGACGCATGAGCAGTTCTTC.

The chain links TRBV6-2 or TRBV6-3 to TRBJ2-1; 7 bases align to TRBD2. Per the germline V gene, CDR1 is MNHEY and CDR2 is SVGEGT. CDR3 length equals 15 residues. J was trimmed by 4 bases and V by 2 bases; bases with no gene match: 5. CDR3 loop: CASSYIGGLYNEQFF. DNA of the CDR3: TGTGCCAGCAGTTACATTGGGGGACTATACAATGAGCAGTTCTTC.

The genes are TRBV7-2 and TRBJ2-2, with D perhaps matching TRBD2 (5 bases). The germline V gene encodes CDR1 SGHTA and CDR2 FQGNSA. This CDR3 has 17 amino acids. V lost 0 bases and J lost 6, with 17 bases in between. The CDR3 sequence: CASSLAPTSGPPGELFF. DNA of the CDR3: TGTGCCAGCAGCTTAGCTCCCACGAGCGGTCCCCCCGGGGAGCTGTTTTTT.

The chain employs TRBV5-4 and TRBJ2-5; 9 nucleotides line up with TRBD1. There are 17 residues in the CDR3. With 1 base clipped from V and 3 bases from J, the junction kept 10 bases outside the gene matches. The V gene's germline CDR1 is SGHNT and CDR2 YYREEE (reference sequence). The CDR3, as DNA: TGTGCCAGCAGCTTGAAACCCGGGACAGGGTTAAAAGAGACCCAGTACTTC. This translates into CASSLKPGTGLKETQYF.

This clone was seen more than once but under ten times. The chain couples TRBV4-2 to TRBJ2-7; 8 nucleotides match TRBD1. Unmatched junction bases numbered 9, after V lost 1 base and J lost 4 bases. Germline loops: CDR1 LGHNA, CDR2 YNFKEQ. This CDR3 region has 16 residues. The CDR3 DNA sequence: TGTGCCAGCAGCCAAGGAGGAGAGGACAGGGTGTACGAGCAGTACTTC. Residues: CASSQGGEDRVYEQYF.

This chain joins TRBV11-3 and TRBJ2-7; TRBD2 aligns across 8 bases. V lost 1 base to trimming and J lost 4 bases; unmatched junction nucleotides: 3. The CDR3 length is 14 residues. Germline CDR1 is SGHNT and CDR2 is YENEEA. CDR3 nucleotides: TGTGCCAGCAGCTTAGCGGGAGGGCCTTACGAGCAGTACTTC. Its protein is CASSLAGGPYEQYF.

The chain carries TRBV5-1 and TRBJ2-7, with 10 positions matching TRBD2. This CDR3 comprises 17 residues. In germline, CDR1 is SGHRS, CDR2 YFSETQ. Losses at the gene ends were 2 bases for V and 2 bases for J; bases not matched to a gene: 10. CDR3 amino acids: CASSFVGGLAPTYEQYF. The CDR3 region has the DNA TGCGCCAGCAGCTTCGTCGGGGGACTAGCGCCTACCTACGAGCAGTACTTC.

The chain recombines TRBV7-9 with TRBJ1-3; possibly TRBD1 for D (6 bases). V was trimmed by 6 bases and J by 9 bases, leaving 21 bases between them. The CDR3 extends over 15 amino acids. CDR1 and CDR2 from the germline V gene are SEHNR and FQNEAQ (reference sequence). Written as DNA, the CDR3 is TGTGCCAGCAGATCCCCTCGGGACATGAGAGGCACCATATATTTT. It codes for CASRSPRDMRGTIYF.

CDR3 coding DNA: TGCGCCAGCAGCCAAGGGGGGTCACGGGGAGGGGCGCAGTATTTT. The encoded protein is CASSQGGSRGGAQYF. The chain has TRBV4-1 and TRBJ2-3, with 7 bases matching TRBD2. Per germline, CDR1 MGHRA and CDR2 YSYEKL. The CDR3 extends over 15 amino acids. V lost 1 base and J lost 10; bases outside the gene matches: 11.

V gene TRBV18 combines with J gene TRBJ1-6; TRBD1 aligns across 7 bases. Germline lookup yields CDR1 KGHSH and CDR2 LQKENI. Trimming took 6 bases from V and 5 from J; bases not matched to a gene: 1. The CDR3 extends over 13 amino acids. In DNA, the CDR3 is TGTGCCAGCTCCGGGACAGATAATTCACCCCTCCACTTT. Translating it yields CASSGTDNSPLHF.

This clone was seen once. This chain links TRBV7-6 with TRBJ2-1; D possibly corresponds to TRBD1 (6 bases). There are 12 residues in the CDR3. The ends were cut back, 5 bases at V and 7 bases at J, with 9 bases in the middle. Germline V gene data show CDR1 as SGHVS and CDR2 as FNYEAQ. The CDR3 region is CASSIGQNEQFF. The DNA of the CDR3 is TGTGCCAGCAGCATCGGACAGAATGAGCAGTTCTTC.

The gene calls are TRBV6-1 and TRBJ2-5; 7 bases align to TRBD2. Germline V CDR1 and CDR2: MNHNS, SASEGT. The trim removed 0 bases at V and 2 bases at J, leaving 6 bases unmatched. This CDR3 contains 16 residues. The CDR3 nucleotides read TGTGCCAGCAGTGAAGCCATAACGGGGGGTCAAGAGACCCAGTACTTC. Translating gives CASSEAITGGQETQYF.

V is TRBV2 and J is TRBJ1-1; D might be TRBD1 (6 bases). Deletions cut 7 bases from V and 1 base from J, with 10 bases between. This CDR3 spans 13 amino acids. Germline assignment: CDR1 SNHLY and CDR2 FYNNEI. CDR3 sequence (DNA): TGTGCCAGCAACACGGACAGGAACACTGAAGCTTTCTTT. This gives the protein CASNTDRNTEAFF.